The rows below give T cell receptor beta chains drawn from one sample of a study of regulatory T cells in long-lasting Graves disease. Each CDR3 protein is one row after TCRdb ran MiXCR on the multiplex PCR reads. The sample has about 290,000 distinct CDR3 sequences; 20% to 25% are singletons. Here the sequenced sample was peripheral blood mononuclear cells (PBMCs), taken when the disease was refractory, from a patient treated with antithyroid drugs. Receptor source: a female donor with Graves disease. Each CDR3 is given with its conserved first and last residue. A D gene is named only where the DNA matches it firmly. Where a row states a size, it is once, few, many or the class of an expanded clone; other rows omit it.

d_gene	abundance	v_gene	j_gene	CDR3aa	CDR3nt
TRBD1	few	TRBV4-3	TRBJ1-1	CASSWTLGQEAFF	TGCGCCAGCAGCTGGACTTTGGGACAGGAAGCTTTCTTT
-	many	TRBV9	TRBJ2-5	CASSATGLETQYF	TGTGCCAGCAGCGCTACAGGGCTGGAGACCCAGTACTTC
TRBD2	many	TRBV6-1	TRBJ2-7	CASRGPMGLAGVLSYEQYF	TGTGCCAGCAGGGGCCCAATGGGACTAGCGGGAGTCCTTTCCTACGAGCAGTACTTC
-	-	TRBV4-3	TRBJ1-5	CASSHRRGAQPQHF	TGCGCCAGCAGCCACCGGAGGGGGGCTCAGCCCCAGCATTTT
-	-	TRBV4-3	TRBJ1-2	CASSQANGDYGYTF	TGCGCCAGCAGCCAAGCTAACGGGGACTATGGCTACACCTTC
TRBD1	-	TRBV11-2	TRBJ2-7	CVSNVTPGTEYEQYF	TGTGTCAGCAACGTAACCCCCGGGACAGAATACGAGCAGTACTTC
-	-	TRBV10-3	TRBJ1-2	CAISEKLSDNYGYTF	TGTGCCATCAGTGAGAAGTTATCAGATAACTATGGCTACACCTTC
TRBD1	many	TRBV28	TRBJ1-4	CASSLEGTGREKLFF	TGTGCCAGCAGTTTAGAGGGGACAGGGCGGGAAAAACTGTTTTTT
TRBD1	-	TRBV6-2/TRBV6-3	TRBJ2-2	CASSYGTAPTGELFF	TGTGCCAGCAGTTATGGGACAGCACCCACCGGGGAGCTGTTTTTT
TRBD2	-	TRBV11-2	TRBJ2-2	CVSSFIAGVPPGELFF	TGTGTCAGCAGCTTTATAGCGGGAGTACCGCCGGGGGAGCTGTTTTTT
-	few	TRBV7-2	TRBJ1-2	CASSSWAYSPYGYTF	TGTGCCAGCAGCTCGTGGGCTTACTCACCTTATGGCTACACCTTC
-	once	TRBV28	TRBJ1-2	CASSRNRAATYGYTF	TGTGCCAGCAGTAGGAATCGGGCCGCTACCTATGGCTACACCTTC
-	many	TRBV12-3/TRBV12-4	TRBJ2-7	CASSLGGGYEQYF	TGTGCCAGCAGCTTAGGAGGAGGTTACGAGCAGTACTTC
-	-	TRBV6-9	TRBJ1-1	CASGYDSINTEAFF	TGTGCCAGCGGTTACGACAGTATAAACACTGAAGCTTTCTTT
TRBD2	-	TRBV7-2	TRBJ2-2	CASSLAAGGSGELFF	TGTGCCAGCAGCTTAGCAGCGGGAGGAAGCGGGGAGCTGTTTTTT
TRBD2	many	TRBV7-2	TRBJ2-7	CASSFGSSGYYEQYF	TGTGCCAGCAGCTTTGGGTCTAGCGGATACTACGAGCAGTACTTC
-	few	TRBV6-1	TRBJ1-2	CASRTRADLARYTF	TGTGCCAGCAGGACCCGCGCGGATTTAGCCCGCTACACCTTC
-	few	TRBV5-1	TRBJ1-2	CASSLGLEGDGYTF	TGCGCCAGCAGCTTGGGTTTGGAGGGTGACGGCTACACCTTC
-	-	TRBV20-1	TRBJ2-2	CSARWPANTGELFF	TGCAGTGCTAGATGGCCTGCGAACACCGGGGAGCTGTTTTTT
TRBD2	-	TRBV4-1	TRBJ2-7	CASSLTLANYEQYF	TGCGCCAGCAGCCTAACACTAGCGAATTACGAGCAGTACTTC
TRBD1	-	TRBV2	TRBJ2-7	CASSEGWDRAYNKQYF	TGTGCCAGCAGCGAAGGTTGGGACAGGGCGTACAATAAGCAGTACTTC
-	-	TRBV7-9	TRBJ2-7	CASSSAMGPYEQYF	TGTGCCAGCAGCTCCGCCATGGGGCCCTACGAGCAGTACTTC
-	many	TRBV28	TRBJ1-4	CASSKQGFNEKLFF	TGTGCCAGCAGCAAACAGGGCTTTAATGAAAAACTGTTTTTT
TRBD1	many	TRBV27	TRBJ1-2	CASSLYRGTYGYTF	TGTGCCAGCAGTTTATACAGGGGGACCTATGGCTACACCTTC
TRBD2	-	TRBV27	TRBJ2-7	CASSTFTGTSGGAPYEQYF	TGTGCCAGCAGTACCTTCACCGGGACTAGCGGGGGGGCCCCCTACGAGCAGTACTTC
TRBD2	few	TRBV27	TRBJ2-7	CASSSGTSGRYGEQYF	TGTGCCAGCAGTTCGGGGACTAGCGGGAGGTATGGCGAGCAGTACTTC
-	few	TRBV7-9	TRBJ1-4	CASSLAGRELFF	TGTGCCAGCAGCTTAGCCGGCAGGGAACTGTTTTTT
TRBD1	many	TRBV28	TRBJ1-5	CASSPGTGSQPQHF	TGTGCCAGCAGCCCCGGGACAGGGAGTCAGCCCCAGCATTTT
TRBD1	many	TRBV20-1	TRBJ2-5	CSAHRGGETQYF	TGCAGTGCGCACAGGGGCGGGGAGACCCAGTACTTC
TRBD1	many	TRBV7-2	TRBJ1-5	CASSLTGSNQPQHF	TGTGCCAGCAGCTTGACAGGGAGCAATCAGCCCCAGCATTTT
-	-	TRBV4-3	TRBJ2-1	CASSQDGLASYNEQFF	TGCGCCAGCAGCCAAGATGGGCTAGCTTCCTACAATGAGCAGTTCTTC